This entry features one T cell receptor beta chain sequence. Antigen unknown. This specimen comes from a study of T cells after yellow fever vaccination. The germline V gene has CDR1 SGHTA and CDR2 FQGNSA. This CDR3 region has 15 residues. Trimming removed 1 base at V and 6 bases at J, with 15 bases between. TCRdb reanalysed the 5' RACE reads using MiXCR and keeps one entry per CDR3 protein. The table has approximately 300,000 distinct CDR3 sequences, around 6.8% seen once; the top ten hold 18%. Findings of the study overall: Most primary-vaccination clones recurred post-booster (roughly 96% CD4, around 86% CD8).

This rearrangement joins TRBV7-2 to TRBJ1-2; D ambiguous. The TCR originated in a young man who received the YFV17D yellow fever vaccine. Sequenced here: PBMCs, sampled roughly 46 days after the first yellow fever vaccination. CDR3 sequence (DNA): TGTGCCAGCAGCTTAGAGCCTAATCCTATCAATGGCTACACCTTC. This encodes CASSLEPNPINGYTF.